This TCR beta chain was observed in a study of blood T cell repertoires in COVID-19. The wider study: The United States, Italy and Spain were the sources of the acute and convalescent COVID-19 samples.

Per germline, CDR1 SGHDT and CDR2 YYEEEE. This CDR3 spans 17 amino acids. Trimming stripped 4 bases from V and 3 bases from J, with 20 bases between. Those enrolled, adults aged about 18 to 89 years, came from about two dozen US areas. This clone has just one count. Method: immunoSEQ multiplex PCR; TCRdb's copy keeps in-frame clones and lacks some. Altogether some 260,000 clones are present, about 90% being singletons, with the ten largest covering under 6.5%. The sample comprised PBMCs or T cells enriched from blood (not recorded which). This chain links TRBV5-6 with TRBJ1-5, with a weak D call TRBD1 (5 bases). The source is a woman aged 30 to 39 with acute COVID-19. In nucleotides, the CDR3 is TGTGCCAGCAGCCTGGGTATCCCGACAGCATACAATCAGCCCCAGCATTTT. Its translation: CASSLGIPTAYNQPQHF.